The rows below give T cell receptor beta chains drawn from one sample of a study of shared clonotypes between healthy human individuals. Profiling relied on immunoSEQ multiplex PCR, and the TCRdb table lists in-frame clones only, not all of them. The top ten clones hold 0.32% of a sample with some 380,000 clones, around 96% of them seen once. The sequenced sample consisted of memory CD8+ T cells sorted from blood. The receptors here all came from a man between 25 and 39 years old in good health. CDR3s include the opening cysteine and the closing phenylalanine or tryptophan. The D gene is left open where the match is weak. Clone size is not always given. Where it is, it says once, few, many or a class for expanded clones.

TRBD1 | TRBJ1-5 | . | TRBV6-5 | TGTGCCAGCAGACCCGGGACAGGGATAAATCAGCCCCAGCATTTT | CASRPGTGINQPQHF
TRBD1 | TRBJ1-3 | . | TRBV19 | TGTGCCAGTAGTATCGGACAGGCCTCTGGAAACACCATATATTTT | CASSIGQASGNTIYF
. | TRBJ2-7 | once | TRBV10-3 | TGTGCCATCAGTGAGTACCGGGACGTAGCCTACGAGCAGTACTTC | CAISEYRDVAYEQYF
. | TRBJ1-2 | . | TRBV6-1 | TGTGCCAGCAGTGAGAAAGGGCGATATGGCTACACCTTC | CASSEKGRYGYTF
TRBD1 | TRBJ1-2 | . | TRBV28 | TGTGCCGCAATATCGGGGACAGACTATGGCTACACCTTC | CAAISGTDYGYTF
. | TRBJ2-7 | once | TRBV7-2 | TGTGCCAGCAGCGCTAGCTCCTACGAGCAGTACTTC | CASSASSYEQYF
. | TRBJ1-1 | . | TRBV5-6 | TGTGCCAGCAGCGGGGGCGCCGGTTACACTGAAGCTTTCTTT | CASSGGAGYTEAFF
. | TRBJ1-1 | . | TRBV11-2 | TGTGCCAGCAGCTCCCCCTCCGGGCTCCAGAACACTGAAGCTTTCTTT | CASSSPSGLQNTEAFF
TRBD1 | TRBJ2-7 | . | TRBV5-6 | TGTGCCAGCAGCTTCCGGGACAGGGGCCCCTACGAGCAGTACTTC | CASSFRDRGPYEQYF
. | TRBJ2-7 | once | TRBV7-3 | TGTGCCAGCAGCCCACGAGGGGCGGGGGAGCAGTACTTC | CASSPRGAGEQYF
. | TRBJ2-3 | . | TRBV30 | TGTGCCTGGAGTGTAGGGGACACAGATACGCAGTATTTT | CAWSVGDTDTQYF
. | TRBJ2-2 | . | TRBV9 | TGTGCCAGCAGCGGGACTAACACCGGGGAGCTGTTTTTT | CASSGTNTGELFF
. | TRBJ1-6 | . | TRBV19 | TGTGCCAGTTCACTCGTGAGCTCCTATAATTCACCCCTCCACTTT | CASSLVSSYNSPLHF
. | TRBJ1-1 | . | TRBV21-1 | TGTGCCAGCAGCAAACTTGGGCGGATGAACACTGAAGCTTTCTTT | CASSKLGRMNTEAFF
. | TRBJ2-5 | . | TRBV29-1 | TGCAGCGTTGTCGCCGGGAGAGTAGGTGAGACCCAGTACTTC | CSVVAGRVGETQYF
. | TRBJ2-7 | . | TRBV5-1 | TGCGCCAGCAGCTTGGATCCCCAATACTACGAGCAGTACTTC | CASSLDPQYYEQYF
TRBD2 | TRBJ2-3 | . | TRBV9 | TGTGCCAGCAGCGTAGGGACTAGCGGGGTCGGCACGCAGTATTTT | CASSVGTSGVGTQYF
. | TRBJ1-1 | . | TRBV6-1 | TGTGCCAGTTCTTGGACGTTGAACACTGAAGCTTTCTTT | CASSWTLNTEAFF
TRBD1 | TRBJ2-7 | . | TRBV30 | TGTGCCTGGAGTAGGGAGACAGGGACCTACGAGCAGTACTTC | CAWSRETGTYEQYF
. | TRBJ1-5 | . | TRBV2 | TGTGCCAGCAGTGACTTAGGCGGGCAGCCCCAGCATTTT | CASSDLGGQPQHF
TRBD1 | TRBJ2-5 | . | TRBV19 | TGTGCCAGTAGTAAGGGGCAGGGGGCAGGGGAGACCCAGTACTTC | CASSKGQGAGETQYF
. | TRBJ2-7 | . | TRBV11-2 | TGTGCCAGCAGCTTAGTGCAGGGCGGGGAGCAGTACTTC | CASSLVQGGEQYF
. | TRBJ1-3 | . | TRBV4-1 | TGCGCCAGCAGCCAAGACGGTAGTTACTCTGGAAACACCATATATTTT | CASSQDGSYSGNTIYF
TRBD1 | TRBJ1-6 | . | TRBV9 | TGTGCCAGCAGCCTGGGACAGGTGGGTTCACCCCTCCACTTT | CASSLGQVGSPLHF
. | TRBJ1-1 | few | TRBV25-1 | TGTGCCAGCAGTGAATCGGCAGGGGTGGGAACTGAAGCTTTCTTT | CASSESAGVGTEAFF
. | TRBJ2-7 | once | TRBV28 | TGTGCCAGCAGAAGGACGGTACAGTACTTC | CASRRTVQYF
. | TRBJ2-7 | . | TRBV6-5 | TGTGCCAGCAGTTACGTTTATTCGGCCTCCTACGAGCAGTACTTC | CASSYVYSASYEQYF
. | TRBJ2-7 | . | TRBV10-2 | TGCGCCAGCAGTCTTAATCCTTTATACGAGCAGTACTTC | CASSLNPLYEQYF
. | TRBJ2-7 | . | TRBV29-1 | TGCAGCGTTGAAGTAGGGTCCTACGAGCAGTACTTC | CSVEVGSYEQYF
TRBD2 | TRBJ2-1 | . | TRBV11-3 | TGTGCCAGCAGCTCTAGCGGGAGGGCCGACAATGAGCAGTTCTTC | CASSSSGRADNEQFF
. | TRBJ1-1 | . | TRBV28 | TGTGCCAGCAGCCGGGGCTATAGCGCTGAAGCTTTCTTT | CASSRGYSAEAFF
. | TRBJ1-5 | . | TRBV30 | TGTGCCTGGAGTGACAATAGCAATCAGCCCCAGCATTTT | CAWSDNSNQPQHF
. | TRBJ2-1 | . | TRBV5-1 | TGCGCCAGCAGCCTCCCACGGCTCAGGAACTCCTACAATGAGCAGTTCTTC | CASSLPRLRNSYNEQFF
TRBD2 | TRBJ2-7 | once | TRBV11-1 | TGTGCCAGCAGCCCAAGGACTAGCTTCCACGAGCAGTACTTC | CASSPRTSFHEQYF
. | TRBJ2-3 | . | TRBV18 | TGTGCCAGCTCACCATCCCAGATGATCACAGATACGCAGTATTTT | CASSPSQMITDTQYF
TRBD1 | TRBJ1-4 | once | TRBV4-1 | TGCGCCAGCAGCCCCAGGTGGGACAGGGGGGATGAAAAACTGTTTTTT | CASSPRWDRGDEKLFF
TRBD1 | TRBJ1-2 | . | TRBV6-6 | TGTGCCAGCAGCAACCGGGACAGGGGCCACTATGGCTACACCTTC | CASSNRDRGHYGYTF
TRBD1 | TRBJ2-7 | . | TRBV30 | TGTGCCTGGAGTCTCCGGGACAGGGTGGGCGAGCAGTACTTC | CAWSLRDRVGEQYF
. | TRBJ2-7 | . | TRBV10-1 | TGCGCCAGCAGTGACCCACACAGAAACGAGCAGTACTTC | CASSDPHRNEQYF
. | TRBJ2-5 | . | TRBV28 | TGTGCCAGCAGCCGAGATCTCGGCCAAGAGACCCAGTACTTC | CASSRDLGQETQYF
. | TRBJ2-3 | . | TRBV28 | TGTGCCAGCAGTCGCCCTACCCGGCGGTCCGCAGATACGCAGTATTTT | CASSRPTRRSADTQYF